The clone carrying this T cell receptor beta chain was recorded many times. Each CDR3 protein gets one entry after TCRdb re-called the 5' RACE reads with MiXCR. The sample contains about 660,000 distinct CDR3 sequences, more than 6.5% of which appear only once. Only healthy Caucasians were enrolled as donors. These data belong to a study of identical twins. These sequences were also reported in another study, on yellow fever vaccine responses in identical twins. That study reports: Twins showed a vaccine T cell response that reportedly seemed partly convergent, partly personalized.

The TCR was taken from a woman under 30 in good health. The sample taken for sequencing was PBMCs.

The CDR3 DNA reads as TGTGCCAGCAGCTTTCTCTCGGGGGGCCGGGCAGATACGCAGTATTTT. It specifies CASSFLSGGRADTQYF. V gene TRBV7-2 combines with J gene TRBJ2-3; weak D call: TRBD2 (7 bases). Germline V gene data show CDR1 as SGHTA and CDR2 as FQGNSA. The CDR3 has 16 amino acids. The V end was cut by 3 bases, the J end by 4 bases, with 17 bases between.